This entry lists 14 T cell receptor beta chains sequenced from one sample in a study of radiotherapy plus CTLA-4 blockade in lung cancer. The repertoire was sequenced with immunoSEQ multiplex PCR; TCRdb's copy has only in-frame clones and lacks some. Among 50,000 to 60,000 clones listed, approximately 80% were seen once. Specimen: peripheral blood, collected from a patient treated with radiotherapy plus ipilimumab. The receptors shown here come from a human donor with non-small cell lung cancer who had a complete response to radiotherapy plus ipilimumab.

This chain joins TRBV11-2 and TRBJ1-4, with TRBD1 matching over 7 bases. Looked up from germline, CDR1 is SGHAT and CDR2 is FQNNGV. J gave up 7 bases and V 3 bases, and 14 bases lay outside the gene matches. The CDR3 runs to 17 residues. The CDR3 bases are TGTGCCAGCAGCTTCAGCGTAGGGACAGTTCATTCTGAAAAACTGTTTTTT. Its protein is CASSFSVGTVHSEKLFF.

The rearrangement uses TRBV14 and TRBJ2-6; maybe TRBD1 (5 bases). Germline loops: CDR1 SGHDN, CDR2 FVKESK. With 0 bases removed from V and 1 base from J, the gap between germline ends came to 7 bases. This CDR3 comprises 16 residues. CDR3 sequence: CASSQDGASGANVLTF. The CDR3 DNA follows: TGTGCCAGCAGCCAAGATGGGGCGTCTGGGGCCAACGTCCTGACTTTC.

The chain recombines TRBV18 with TRBJ2-1; 10 bases map to TRBD2. V lost 2 bases and J lost 8; bases outside the gene matches: 12. The CDR3 has 17 residues. Germline-derived CDR1 and CDR2 are KGHSH and LQKENI. CDR3: CASSPSQAGGGPHEQFF. CDR3 coding DNA: TGTGCCAGCTCACCATCTCAAGCGGGAGGGGGCCCCCATGAGCAGTTCTTC.

This chain connects TRBV10-2 to TRBJ1-1, with unresolved D. V was shortened by 2 bases and J by 1 base, with 11 bases between the two germline ends. Germline V lookup: CDR1 WSHSY, CDR2 SAAADI. The CDR3 runs to 15 residues. In DNA form, the CDR3 reads TGCGCCAGCAGTGAGGTCGACAAGGAGAACACTGAAGCTTTCTTT. It is translated as CASSEVDKENTEAFF.

The DNA for the CDR3 is TGTGCCAGCAAAGTTACTGCCCGCGGTGCTAACTATGGCTACACCTTC. Translation: CASKVTARGANYGYTF. The rearrangement uses TRBV7-2 and TRBJ1-2; D gene unclear. Germline values: CDR1 SGHTA, CDR2 FQGNSA. The CDR3 is made up of 16 amino acids. V dropped 7 bases and J dropped 0 bases, with 18 bases sitting between them.

The gene calls are TRBV28 and TRBJ1-2; TRBD1 matches at 9 bases. V was pared by 6 bases and J by 4 bases, with 3 bases of the junction left unmatched. The CDR3 has 13 amino acids. The V gene's germline CDR1 is MDHEN and CDR2 SYDVKM. The CDR3 loop is CASRSTGGYGYTF. The CDR3 DNA sequence: TGTGCCAGCAGGTCGACAGGGGGCTATGGCTACACCTTC.

V usage is TRBV10-2 and J usage is TRBJ1-2; TRBD1 matches 7 bases. The V segment lost 6 bases and the J segment 5 bases; nucleotides outside the gene matches: 6. The CDR3 contains 13 residues. The V gene's germline CDR1 is WSHSY and CDR2 SAAADI. The CDR3 reads CASSRDRVYGYTF. The DNA of the CDR3 is TGCGCCAGCAGCCGTGACAGGGTATATGGCTACACCTTC.

This clone occurred a few times. J is TRBJ2-5 and V is TRBV10-3, with D perhaps TRBD1 (5 bases). The CDR3 covers 14 residues. Germline CDR1 reads ENHRY; CDR2 reads SYGVKD. V dropped 0 bases and J dropped 2 bases, with 7 bases sitting between them. The DNA of the CDR3 is TGTGCCATCAGTGAGTCTAGACAGCAAGAGACCCAGTACTTC. It yields the protein CAISESRQQETQYF.

The chain links TRBV7-2 to TRBJ2-2; TRBD2 matches at 13 bases. The CDR3 covers 17 residues. J gave up 4 bases and V 4 bases, and 6 bases lay outside the gene matches. Germline V lookup: CDR1 SGHTA, CDR2 FQGNSA. The CDR3 protein is CASSSTLAGGSTGELFF. The CDR3 DNA reads as TGTGCCAGCAGCTCCACACTAGCGGGAGGGTCCACCGGGGAGCTGTTTTTT.

The chain recombines TRBV2 with TRBJ2-1; 7 bases map to TRBD2. Germline-derived CDR1 and CDR2 are SNHLY and FYNNEI. The CDR3 loop spans 17 amino acids. The junction had 5 bases not matched to a gene; V was cut back by 0 bases and J by 0 bases. CDR3 residues: CASSEAWGGDSYNEQFF. DNA of the CDR3: TGTGCCAGCAGTGAAGCTTGGGGGGGGGACTCCTACAATGAGCAGTTCTTC.

The chain joins TRBV7-9 to TRBJ2-2, with a tentative D call TRBD2 (5 bases). Germline V gene lookup returns CDR1 SEHNR and CDR2 FQNEAQ (reference sequence). The CDR3 covers 15 residues. Trimming pared 6 bases from V and 1 base from J, leaving 12 bases between. The DNA of the CDR3 is TGTGCCAGCAGGCCCTGGGAGCGGAACACCGGGGAGCTGTTTTTT. Translating gives CASRPWERNTGELFF.

This clone has only a few counts. The CDR3 spells CASSPDRGNQPQHF. CDR3 DNA sequence: TGTGCCAGCAGCCCGGACAGGGGCAATCAGCCCCAGCATTTT. This chain links TRBV7-9 with TRBJ1-5; 8 bases are a match to TRBD1. After removal of 5 bases from V and 2 bases from J, the junction contained 2 bases not matched to a gene. The V gene's germline CDR1 is SEHNR and CDR2 FQNEAQ (reference sequence). The CDR3 is made up of 14 amino acids.

The V and J genes are TRBV28 and TRBJ2-5; D gene uncertain. V lost 7 bases and J lost 5, with 11 bases in between. CDR3 length: 12 residues. In germline, CDR1 is MDHEN, CDR2 SYDVKM. The CDR3 nucleotides are TGTGCCAGCACTTCGGGTGTTGAGACCCAGTACTTC. Its translation: CASTSGVETQYF.

The rearrangement links TRBV19 to TRBJ1-4; the D is unclear. The CDR3 is 15 amino acids. Trimming shortened V by 0 bases and J by 9 bases, and 14 bases separated the two germline ends. Germline lookup yields CDR1 LNHDA and CDR2 SQIVND (reference sequence). For the CDR3, the DNA is TGTGCCAGTAGTATAGATCGAACAGCTCGTAAAAAACTGTTTTTT. Residues: CASSIDRTARKKLFF.